The TCR beta chain described here comes from a study of CD8 T cells in ankylosing spondylitis. Study outcomes and limitations: Blood from ankylosing spondylitis patients appeared to carry a characteristic roughly eight-variant TCR beta motif.

The sample holds many counts of this clonotype. What it binds is unknown. In TCRdb, the 5' RACE reads were re-called with MiXCR into one record per CDR3 protein. The sample carries 200,000 or so distinct CDR3 sequences, 10% to 15% recorded once. The source is a female donor with ankylosing spondylitis or in good health (not recorded which). The sequenced material came from blood, either unsorted or a sorted T cell fraction (not recorded which).

CDR3 DNA: TGCAGCGTTGAAGCGGGCACAGATACGCAGTATTTT. Translation gives CSVEAGTDTQYF. The V call is TRBV29-1, the J call TRBJ2-3; D is uncertain. The CDR3 extends over 12 amino acids. Per the germline V gene, CDR1 is SQVTM and CDR2 is ANQGSEA. V was cut by 1 base and J by 1 base, with 3 bases left in between.